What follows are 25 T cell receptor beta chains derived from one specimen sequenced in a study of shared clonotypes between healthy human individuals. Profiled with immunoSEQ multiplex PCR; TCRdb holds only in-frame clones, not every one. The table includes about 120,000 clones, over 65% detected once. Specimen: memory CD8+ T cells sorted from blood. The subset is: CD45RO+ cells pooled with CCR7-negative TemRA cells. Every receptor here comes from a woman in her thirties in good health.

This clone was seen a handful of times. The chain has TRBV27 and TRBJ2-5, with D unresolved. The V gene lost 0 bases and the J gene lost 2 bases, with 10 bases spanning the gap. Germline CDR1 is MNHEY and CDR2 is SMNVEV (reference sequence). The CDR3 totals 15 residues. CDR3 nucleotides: TGTGCCAGCAGTTTATCGTACTTGGCTCAAGAGACCCAGTACTTC. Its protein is CASSLSYLAQETQYF.

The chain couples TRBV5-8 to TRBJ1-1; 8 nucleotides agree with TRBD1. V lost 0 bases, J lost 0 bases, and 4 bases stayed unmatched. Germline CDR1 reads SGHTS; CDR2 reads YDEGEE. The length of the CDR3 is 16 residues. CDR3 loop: CASSLVAGGMNTEAFF. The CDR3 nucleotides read TGTGCCAGCAGCTTGGTGGCAGGGGGCATGAACACTGAAGCTTTCTTT.

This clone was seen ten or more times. Here the CDR3 DNA reads TGTGCCAGCAGCGCGGACAGCAATCAGCCCCAGCATTTT. Translated, it gives CASSADSNQPQHF. V and J are TRBV6-4 and TRBJ1-5; no definite D call. Germline CDR1 and CDR2: MRHNA and SNTAGT. V lost 6 bases, J lost 1 base, and 7 bases lay in between. There are 13 residues in the CDR3.

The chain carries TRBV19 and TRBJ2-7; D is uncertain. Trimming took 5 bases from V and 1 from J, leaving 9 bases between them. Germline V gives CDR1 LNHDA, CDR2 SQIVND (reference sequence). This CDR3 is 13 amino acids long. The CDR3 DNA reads TGTGCCAGTAGTGTCCGGGCGTCCTACGAGCAGTACTTC. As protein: CASSVRASYEQYF.

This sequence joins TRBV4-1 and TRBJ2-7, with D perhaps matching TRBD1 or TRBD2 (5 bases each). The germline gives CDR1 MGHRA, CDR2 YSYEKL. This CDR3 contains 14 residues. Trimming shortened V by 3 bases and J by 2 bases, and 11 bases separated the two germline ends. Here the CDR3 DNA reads TGCGCCAGCAGCCAGAGGGACCAGGCCTACGAGCAGTACTTC. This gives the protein CASSQRDQAYEQYF.

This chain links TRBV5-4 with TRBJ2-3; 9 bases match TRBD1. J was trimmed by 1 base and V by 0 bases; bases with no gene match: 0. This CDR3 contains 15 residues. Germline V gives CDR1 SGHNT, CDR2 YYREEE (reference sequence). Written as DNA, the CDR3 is TGTGCCAGCAGCTTGGGACAGGGGGGCACAGATACGCAGTATTTT. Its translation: CASSLGQGGTDTQYF.

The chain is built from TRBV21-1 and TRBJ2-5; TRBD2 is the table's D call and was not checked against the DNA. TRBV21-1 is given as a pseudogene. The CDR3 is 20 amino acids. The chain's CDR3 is CASSYRGGRLAGDIRETQYF. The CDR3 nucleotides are TGTGCCAGCAGCTACCGGGGGGGCAGGCTAGCGGGAGATATTAGAGAGACCCAGTACTTC.

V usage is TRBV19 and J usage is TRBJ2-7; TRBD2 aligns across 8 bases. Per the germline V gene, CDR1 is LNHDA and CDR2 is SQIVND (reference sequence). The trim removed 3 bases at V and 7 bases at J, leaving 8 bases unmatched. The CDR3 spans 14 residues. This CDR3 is CASSMVAGRKEQYF. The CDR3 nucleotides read TGTGCCAGTAGTATGGTAGCGGGAAGAAAAGAGCAGTACTTC.

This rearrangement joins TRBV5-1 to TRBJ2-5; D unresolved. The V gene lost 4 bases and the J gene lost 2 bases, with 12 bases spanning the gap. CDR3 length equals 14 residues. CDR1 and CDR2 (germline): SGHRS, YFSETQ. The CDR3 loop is CASSPVGNQETQYF. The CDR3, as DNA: TGCGCCAGCAGCCCGGTGGGCAATCAAGAGACCCAGTACTTC.

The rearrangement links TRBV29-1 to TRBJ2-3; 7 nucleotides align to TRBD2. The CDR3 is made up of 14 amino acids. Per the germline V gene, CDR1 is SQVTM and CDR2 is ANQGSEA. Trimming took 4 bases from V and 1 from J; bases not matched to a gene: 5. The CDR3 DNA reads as TGCAGCGTTGGAGGCGGGAGAGGCACAGATACGCAGTATTTT. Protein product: CSVGGGRGTDTQYF.

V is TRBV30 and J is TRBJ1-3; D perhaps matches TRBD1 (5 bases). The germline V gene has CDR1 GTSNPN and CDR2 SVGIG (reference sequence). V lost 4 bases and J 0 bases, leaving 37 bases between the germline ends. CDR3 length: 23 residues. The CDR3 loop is CAWIPPNYPGLIIGTNSGNTIYF. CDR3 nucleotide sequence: TGTGCCTGGATTCCCCCAAACTACCCGGGACTCATAATAGGGACCAACTCTGGAAACACCATATATTTT.

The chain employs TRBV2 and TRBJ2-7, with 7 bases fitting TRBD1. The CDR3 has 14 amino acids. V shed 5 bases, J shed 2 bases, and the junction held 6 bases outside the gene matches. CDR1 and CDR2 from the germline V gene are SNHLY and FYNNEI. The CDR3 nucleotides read TGTGCCAGCAGTCCCGGGACAGCGACCTACGAGCAGTACTTC. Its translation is CASSPGTATYEQYF.

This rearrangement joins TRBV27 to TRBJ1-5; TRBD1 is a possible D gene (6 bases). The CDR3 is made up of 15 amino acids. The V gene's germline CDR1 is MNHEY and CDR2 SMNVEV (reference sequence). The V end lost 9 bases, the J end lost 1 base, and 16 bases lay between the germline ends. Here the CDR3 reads CASRKGGRSNQPQHF. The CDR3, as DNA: TGTGCCAGTCGGAAGGGGGGTCGAAGCAATCAGCCCCAGCATTTT.

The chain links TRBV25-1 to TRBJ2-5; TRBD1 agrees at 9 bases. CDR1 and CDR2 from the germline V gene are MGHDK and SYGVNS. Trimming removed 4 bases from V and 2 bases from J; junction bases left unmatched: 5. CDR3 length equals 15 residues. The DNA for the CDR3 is TGTGCCAGCAGTGGCAAGACAGGGGGGCAAGAGACCCAGTACTTC. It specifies CASSGKTGGQETQYF. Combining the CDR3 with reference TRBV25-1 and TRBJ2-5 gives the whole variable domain EADIYQTPRYLVIGTGKKITLECSQTMGHDKMYWYQQDPGMELHLIHYSYGVNSTEKGDLSSESTVSRIRTEHFPLTLESARPSHTSQYLCASSGKTGGQETQYFGPGTRLLVL.

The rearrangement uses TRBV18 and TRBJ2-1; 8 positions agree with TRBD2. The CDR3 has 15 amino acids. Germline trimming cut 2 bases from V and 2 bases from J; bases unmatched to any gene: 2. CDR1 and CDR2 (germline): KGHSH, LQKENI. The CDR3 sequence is CASSPKREPYNEQFF. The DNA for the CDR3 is TGTGCCAGCTCACCAAAGCGGGAGCCCTACAATGAGCAGTTCTTC.

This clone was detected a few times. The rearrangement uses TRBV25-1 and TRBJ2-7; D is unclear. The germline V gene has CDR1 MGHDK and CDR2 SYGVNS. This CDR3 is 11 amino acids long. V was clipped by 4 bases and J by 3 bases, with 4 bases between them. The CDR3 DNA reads TGTGCCAGCAGTGGCGGCTACGAGCAGTACTTC. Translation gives CASSGGYEQYF.

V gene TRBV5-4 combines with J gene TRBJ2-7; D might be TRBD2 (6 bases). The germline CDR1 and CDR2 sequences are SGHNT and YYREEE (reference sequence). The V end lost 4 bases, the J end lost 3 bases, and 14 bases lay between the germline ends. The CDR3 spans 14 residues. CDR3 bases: TGTGCCAGCAGCCACCTTCGGGGACTCTACGAGCAGTACTTC. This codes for CASSHLRGLYEQYF.

As DNA, the CDR3 is TGTGCCAGCCGATGGGGTTGGAACACCGGGGAGCTGTTTTTT. It translates to CASRWGWNTGELFF. This rearrangement joins TRBV25-1 to TRBJ2-2; no definite D call. V shed 8 bases and J shed 1 base, with 11 bases lying between them. The CDR3 is made up of 14 amino acids. Per the germline V gene, CDR1 is MGHDK and CDR2 is SYGVNS.

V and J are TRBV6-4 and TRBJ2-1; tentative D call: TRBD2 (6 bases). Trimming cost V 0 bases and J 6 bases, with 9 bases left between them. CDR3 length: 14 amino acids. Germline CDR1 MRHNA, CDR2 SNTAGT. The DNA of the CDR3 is TGTGCCAGCAGTGACTCTCCCGGGGGCAATGAGCAGTTCTTC. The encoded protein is CASSDSPGGNEQFF.

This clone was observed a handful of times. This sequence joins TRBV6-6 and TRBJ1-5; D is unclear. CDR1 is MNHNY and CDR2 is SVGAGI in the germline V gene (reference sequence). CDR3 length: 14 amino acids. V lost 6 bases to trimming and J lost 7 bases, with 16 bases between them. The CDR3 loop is CASSAGSGGQPQHF. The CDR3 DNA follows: TGTGCCAGCAGCGCCGGGTCCGGAGGGCAGCCCCAGCATTTT.

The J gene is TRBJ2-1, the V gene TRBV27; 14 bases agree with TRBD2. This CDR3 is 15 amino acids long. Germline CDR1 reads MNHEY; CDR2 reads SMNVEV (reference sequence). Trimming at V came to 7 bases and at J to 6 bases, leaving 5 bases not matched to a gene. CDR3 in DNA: TGTGCCAGCACCTGGGGGACTAGCGGGAGCAATGAGCAGTTCTTC. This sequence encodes CASTWGTSGSNEQFF.

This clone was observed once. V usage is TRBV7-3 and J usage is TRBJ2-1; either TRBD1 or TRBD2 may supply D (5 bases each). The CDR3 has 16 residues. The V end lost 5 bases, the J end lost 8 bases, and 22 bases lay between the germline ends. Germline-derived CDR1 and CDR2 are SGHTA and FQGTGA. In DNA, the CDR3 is TGTGCCAGCAGCCGACGGTGGACCTGGGGGTTCCATGAGCAGTTCTTC. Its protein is CASSRRWTWGFHEQFF.

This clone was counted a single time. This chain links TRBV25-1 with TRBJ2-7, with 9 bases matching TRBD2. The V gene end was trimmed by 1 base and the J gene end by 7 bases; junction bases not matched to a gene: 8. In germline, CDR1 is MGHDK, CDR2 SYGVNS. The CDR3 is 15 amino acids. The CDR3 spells CASSEFGSGSTEQYF. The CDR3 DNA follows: TGTGCCAGCAGTGAATTCGGTAGCGGGAGTACTGAGCAGTACTTC.

Here the CDR3 reads CASTASGSALGDTQYF. CDR3 bases: TGTGCCAGCACCGCTAGCGGCTCAGCACTAGGGGATACGCAGTATTTT. The rearrangement links TRBV28 to TRBJ2-3; TRBD2 matches at 7 bases. In germline, CDR1 is MDHEN, CDR2 SYDVKM. The CDR3 runs to 16 residues. V lost 7 bases and J lost 6; bases outside the gene matches: 16.

Here the CDR3 reads CASRTSGSSEQFF. CDR3 DNA: TGCGCCAGCAGGACTAGCGGGAGTTCTGAGCAGTTCTTC. This sequence joins TRBV5-1 and TRBJ2-1; 12 positions agree with TRBD2. Germline V CDR1 and CDR2: SGHRS, YFSETQ. J was trimmed by 9 bases and V by 5 bases; bases with no gene match: 3. This CDR3 contains 13 residues.